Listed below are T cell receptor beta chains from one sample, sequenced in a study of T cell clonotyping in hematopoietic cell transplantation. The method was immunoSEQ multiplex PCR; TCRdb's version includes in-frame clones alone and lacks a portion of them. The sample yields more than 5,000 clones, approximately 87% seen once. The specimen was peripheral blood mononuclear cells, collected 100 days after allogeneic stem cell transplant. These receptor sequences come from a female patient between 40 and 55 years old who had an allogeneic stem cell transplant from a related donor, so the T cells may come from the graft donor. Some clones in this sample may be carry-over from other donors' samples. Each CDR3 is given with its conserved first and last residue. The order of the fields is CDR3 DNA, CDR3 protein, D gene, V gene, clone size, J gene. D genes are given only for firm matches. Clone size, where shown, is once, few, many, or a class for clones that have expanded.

CDR3nt: TGTGCCAGCAGCTTAGCTACCGTGGGGCTGACGAACTCCTACAATGAGCAGTTCTTC; CDR3aa: CASSLATVGLTNSYNEQFF; d_gene: .; v_gene: TRBV11-2; abundance: few; j_gene: TRBJ2-1
CDR3nt: TGTGCCAGCGCCGCCAGTGCAACTAATGAAAAACTGTTTTTT; CDR3aa: CASAASATNEKLFF; d_gene: .; v_gene: TRBV9; abundance: once; j_gene: TRBJ1-4
CDR3nt: TGTGCCAGCACCTACTCACAGGGGGGGCAAGAGACCCAGTACTTC; CDR3aa: CASTYSQGGQETQYF; d_gene: .; v_gene: TRBV7-2; abundance: .; j_gene: TRBJ2-5
CDR3nt: TGTGCCAGCAGCTGGAGGGTTGGGGGGAATCAGCCCCAGCATTTT; CDR3aa: CASSWRVGGNQPQHF; d_gene: .; v_gene: TRBV7-2; abundance: .; j_gene: TRBJ1-5
CDR3nt: TGTGCCAGCTCACCACGACAGGGGGGAAACACTGAAGCTTTCTTT; CDR3aa: CASSPRQGGNTEAFF; d_gene: TRBD1; v_gene: TRBV18; abundance: .; j_gene: TRBJ1-1
CDR3nt: TGTGCCAGCAGCGTAGACGCGGGAAGGTCCTACAATGAGCAGTTCTTC; CDR3aa: CASSVDAGRSYNEQFF; d_gene: .; v_gene: TRBV9; abundance: few; j_gene: TRBJ2-1
CDR3nt: TGTGCCTGGAGTCGACAGTCCAATGGCTACACCTTC; CDR3aa: CAWSRQSNGYTF; d_gene: .; v_gene: TRBV30; abundance: .; j_gene: TRBJ1-2
CDR3nt: TGTGCCAGCAGTTACGGGACAGGGGGGATTTCTACGCAGTATTTT; CDR3aa: CASSYGTGGISTQYF; d_gene: TRBD1; v_gene: TRBV27; abundance: .; j_gene: TRBJ2-3
CDR3nt: TGTGCCAGTAGCCCCGGGACTAGCGGGATCCCGCCGGCAGAGACCCAGTACTTC; CDR3aa: CASSPGTSGIPPAETQYF; d_gene: TRBD2; v_gene: TRBV19; abundance: .; j_gene: TRBJ2-5
CDR3nt: TGTGCCAGCAGCCCGGATAGTTGGTCCTACAATGAGCAGTTCTTC; CDR3aa: CASSPDSWSYNEQFF; d_gene: .; v_gene: TRBV5-4; abundance: .; j_gene: TRBJ2-1
CDR3nt: TGTGCCAGCAGCTTAACGGGGGGGGAGCAGTACTTC; CDR3aa: CASSLTGGEQYF; d_gene: TRBD2; v_gene: TRBV7-3; abundance: .; j_gene: TRBJ2-7
CDR3nt: TGTGCCAGCAGTTCAGGGGAGACGAACACCGGGGAGCTGTTTTTT; CDR3aa: CASSSGETNTGELFF; d_gene: .; v_gene: TRBV28; abundance: .; j_gene: TRBJ2-2
CDR3nt: TGTGCCAGCAGCTTACCCGGGGGTCACAGGACAGATACGCAGTATTTT; CDR3aa: CASSLPGGHRTDTQYF; d_gene: .; v_gene: TRBV7-9; abundance: .; j_gene: TRBJ2-3
CDR3nt: TGTGCCAGTAGTATCGGGCTAGCGGGAGAGTACGAGCAGTACTTC; CDR3aa: CASSIGLAGEYEQYF; d_gene: TRBD2; v_gene: TRBV19; abundance: .; j_gene: TRBJ2-7
CDR3nt: TGTGCCAGCAGCAGTCGACTAGCGGGAGCAGGGGATGAGCAGTTCTTC; CDR3aa: CASSSRLAGAGDEQFF; d_gene: TRBD2; v_gene: TRBV7-9; abundance: .; j_gene: TRBJ2-1
CDR3nt: TGTGCCAGCACAGGGGTGGCGAGCAATCAGCCCCAGCATTTT; CDR3aa: CASTGVASNQPQHF; d_gene: .; v_gene: TRBV2; abundance: once; j_gene: TRBJ1-5
CDR3nt: TGTGCCAGCAGATCGGGACTAGCGGGAGCAGTGCAGTACTTC; CDR3aa: CASRSGLAGAVQYF; d_gene: TRBD2; v_gene: TRBV28; abundance: .; j_gene: TRBJ2-7
CDR3nt: TGTGCCAGCAGCTTAGATTTACAGGGGTCCGCCTTCTTC; CDR3aa: CASSLDLQGSAFF; d_gene: TRBD1; v_gene: TRBV11-2; abundance: .; j_gene: TRBJ2-1
CDR3nt: TGTGCCAGCAGTGACCCCGGGTGGGCTGAGGCTAACGAAAAACTGTTTTTT; CDR3aa: CASSDPGWAEANEKLFF; d_gene: .; v_gene: TRBV25-1; abundance: .; j_gene: TRBJ1-4
CDR3nt: TGTGCCAGCAGCTTAGATGGTTCGCAGCCCCAGCATTTT; CDR3aa: CASSLDGSQPQHF; d_gene: .; v_gene: TRBV7-8; abundance: .; j_gene: TRBJ1-5
CDR3nt: TGTGCCAGCAGCCCGGCGGGGATGAACACTGAAGCTTTCTTT; CDR3aa: CASSPAGMNTEAFF; d_gene: .; v_gene: TRBV14; abundance: .; j_gene: TRBJ1-1
CDR3nt: TGTGCCAGCAGTGAAGGCCTAGCGGGAGGCAATGAGCAGTTCTTC; CDR3aa: CASSEGLAGGNEQFF; d_gene: TRBD2; v_gene: TRBV6-4; abundance: .; j_gene: TRBJ2-1
CDR3nt: TGCGCCAGCAGCTTCAAGTACACCGGGGAGCTGTTTTTT; CDR3aa: CASSFKYTGELFF; d_gene: .; v_gene: TRBV5-1; abundance: .; j_gene: TRBJ2-2
CDR3nt: TGTGCCAGCAGCTTAAACAGGGTAGGCGAGCAGTTCTTC; CDR3aa: CASSLNRVGEQFF; d_gene: .; v_gene: TRBV7-9; abundance: .; j_gene: TRBJ2-1
CDR3nt: TGTGCCAGCAGTGCCCAGGGGGGCGAGACCCAGTACTTC; CDR3aa: CASSAQGGETQYF; d_gene: .; v_gene: TRBV6-1; abundance: .; j_gene: TRBJ2-5
CDR3nt: TGCGCCAGCAGCCGAGACCCTACTAGCGGGAGCGGCGCAGATACGCAGTATTTT; CDR3aa: CASSRDPTSGSGADTQYF; d_gene: TRBD2; v_gene: TRBV5-1; abundance: .; j_gene: TRBJ2-3
CDR3nt: TGTGCCAGCAGCTTAGGGAGTAAGATGGATACGCAGTATTTT; CDR3aa: CASSLGSKMDTQYF; d_gene: .; v_gene: TRBV7-2; abundance: .; j_gene: TRBJ2-3
CDR3nt: TGTGCCAGCAGCGCACCCGGGACCACTCCGTTCGGCGAGCAGTTCTTC; CDR3aa: CASSAPGTTPFGEQFF; d_gene: .; v_gene: TRBV7-2; abundance: .; j_gene: TRBJ2-1
CDR3nt: TGTGCCAGCAGCGCCGGCTGGTCCTACGAGCAGTACTTC; CDR3aa: CASSAGWSYEQYF; d_gene: .; v_gene: TRBV11-2; abundance: .; j_gene: TRBJ2-7
CDR3nt: TGTGCCAGCAGCGCGGCGGGCCTAGCTTCCCAAGAGACCCAGTACTTC; CDR3aa: CASSAAGLASQETQYF; d_gene: .; v_gene: TRBV7-2; abundance: .; j_gene: TRBJ2-5
CDR3nt: TGCGCCAGCAGCCAAGATACAGGGTGGGGCTACGAGCAGTACTTC; CDR3aa: CASSQDTGWGYEQYF; d_gene: .; v_gene: TRBV4-3; abundance: .; j_gene: TRBJ2-7
CDR3nt: TGTGCCAGCAGCTTCTCATTCAGCCTCCCGGGGTACGAGCAGTACTTC; CDR3aa: CASSFSFSLPGYEQYF; d_gene: .; v_gene: TRBV11-2; abundance: once; j_gene: TRBJ2-7
CDR3nt: TGTGCCAGCAGTTTGACAGGCGCAAGCAATCAGCCCCAGCATTTT; CDR3aa: CASSLTGASNQPQHF; d_gene: .; v_gene: TRBV28; abundance: once; j_gene: TRBJ1-5
CDR3nt: TGCGCCAGCAGCCAAGGGGTAATTAACTATGGCTACACCTTC; CDR3aa: CASSQGVINYGYTF; d_gene: .; v_gene: TRBV4-1; abundance: .; j_gene: TRBJ1-2
CDR3nt: TGTGCCAGCAGTTTAGGAGGGATTTACACCGGGGAGCTGTTTTTT; CDR3aa: CASSLGGIYTGELFF; d_gene: .; v_gene: TRBV27; abundance: .; j_gene: TRBJ2-2
CDR3nt: TGTGCCAGCAGCGCCCGTAAGCGGGCCTACAATGAGCAGTTCTTC; CDR3aa: CASSARKRAYNEQFF; d_gene: .; v_gene: TRBV11-2; abundance: .; j_gene: TRBJ2-1
CDR3nt: TGTGCCAGCAGTTTATATGGGGACTCCTTCGGCACAGATACGCAGTATTTT; CDR3aa: CASSLYGDSFGTDTQYF; d_gene: .; v_gene: TRBV28; abundance: .; j_gene: TRBJ2-3
CDR3nt: TGCGCCAGCAGCCAAGATTACAGAGGGGGAAACACCATATATTTT; CDR3aa: CASSQDYRGGNTIYF; d_gene: .; v_gene: TRBV4-3; abundance: .; j_gene: TRBJ1-3
CDR3nt: TGTGCCAGCAGTGAAATGGAGGGGAGGGAGGGTGGCTACACCTTC; CDR3aa: CASSEMEGREGGYTF; d_gene: .; v_gene: TRBV6-1; abundance: .; j_gene: TRBJ1-2
CDR3nt: TGTGCCAGCAGTGTAAGGGCGGAGACCCAGTACTTC; CDR3aa: CASSVRAETQYF; d_gene: .; v_gene: TRBV2; abundance: few; j_gene: TRBJ2-5
CDR3nt: TGCGCCAGCAGTGCCAGGGGAGTAGCGGGGAGATATTACAATGAGCAGTTCTTC; CDR3aa: CASSARGVAGRYYNEQFF; d_gene: TRBD2; v_gene: TRBV10-1; abundance: .; j_gene: TRBJ2-1